Presented here are 15 T cell receptor beta chains from one specimen sequenced in a study of T cells in Graves' hyperthyroidism and ophthalmopathy. Amplified regions were TCR beta CDR3 sequences from RNA transcripts. An initial round of RT-PCR targeting the TCR CDR3 relied on the HTBI primer set. Via MiXCR, TCRdb re-called the multiplex PCR reads, giving one row per CDR3 protein. The top ten hold roughly 7.7% of the sample, which has 500,000 to 750,000 distinct CDR3 sequences, 13% to 15% seen once. The source material was blood. Source of these receptors: a woman in her late teens or twenties with Graves' ophthalmopathy.

The chain is built from TRBV7-2 and TRBJ2-7, with D perhaps matching TRBD2 (5 bases). CDR3 length: 15 amino acids. V was cut by 3 bases and J by 4 bases, with 16 bases left in between. From germline, CDR1 is SGHTA and CDR2 FQGNSA. Here the CDR3 reads CASSFRERAPYEQYF. The CDR3 DNA reads as TGTGCCAGCAGCTTCCGCGAGAGGGCCCCATACGAGCAGTACTTC.

Points on this clonotype: One end of the junction is discordant with germline, which a read error may explain. CDR3 in amino acids: CSALPGLAGVVGEAQYF. CDR3 DNA: TGCAGTGCTCTCCCGGGACTAGCGGGAGTTGTGGGAGAGGCCCAGTACTTC. The chain is built from TRBV20-1 and TRBJ2-5, with TRBD2 matching over 14 bases. Germline V lookup: CDR1 DFQATT, CDR2 SNEGSKA (reference sequence). The CDR3 is 17 amino acids.

This clonotype has only a few counts. The chain combines TRBV24-1 with TRBJ1-2; 8 bases match TRBD1. CDR3 length: 13 residues. V gave up 9 bases and J gave up 0 bases; unmatched junction bases: 2. Germline CDR1 KGHDR, CDR2 SFDVKD. Here the CDR3 reads CATATGANYGYTF. The CDR3 DNA is TGTGCCACCGCGACAGGGGCTAACTATGGCTACACCTTC.

In its sample, this clonotype was seen many times. The chain carries TRBV28 and TRBJ1-5; no firm D call. The germline CDR1 and CDR2 sequences are MDHEN and SYDVKM. The V end lost 1 base, the J end lost 2 bases, and 9 bases lay between the germline ends. This CDR3 has 15 residues. CDR3 protein: CASSLYGSGNQPQHF. In nucleotides, the CDR3 is TGTGCCAGCAGTTTATACGGGAGTGGCAATCAGCCCCAGCATTTT.

This clonotype was picked up many times. The rearrangement uses TRBV24-1 and TRBJ1-5; a weak D match, TRBD1 (5 bases). The CDR3 spans 14 residues. Trimming took off 6 bases at V and 5 bases at J, with 13 bases between the two ends. Germline V gives CDR1 KGHDR, CDR2 SFDVKD. CDR3 nucleotide sequence: TGTGCCACCAGTATGGGGCCGGGGGATCAGCCCCAGCATTTT. Translating it yields CATSMGPGDQPQHF.

This clonotype was counted many times. This chain connects TRBV10-3 to TRBJ2-7; TRBD1 matches 9 bases. J was trimmed by 3 bases and V by 8 bases; bases with no gene match: 2. Germline CDR1 reads ENHRY; CDR2 reads SYGVKD. The CDR3 extends over 12 amino acids. For the CDR3, the DNA is TGTGCCATCCGGGACAGGGTCTACGAGCAGTACTTC. Amino acid sequence: CAIRDRVYEQYF.

The rearrangement joins TRBV29-1 to TRBJ2-5; 8 bases fit TRBD1. Germline loops: CDR1 SQVTM, CDR2 ANQGSEA. V lost 8 bases to trimming and J lost 5 bases; unmatched junction nucleotides: 7. The length of the CDR3 is 12 residues. CDR3 in amino acids: CSSRTGLETQYF. Here the CDR3 DNA reads TGCAGCTCGCGGACAGGGTTGGAGACCCAGTACTTC.

This clonotype was found many times. The chain joins TRBV6-5 to TRBJ2-7; 7 bases align to TRBD1. Trimming removed 3 bases from V and 3 bases from J; junction bases left unmatched: 5. The CDR3 consists of 14 residues. Looked up from germline, CDR1 is MNHEY and CDR2 is SVGAGI. CDR3 protein: CASSYGTEVYEQYF. The CDR3 nucleotides read TGTGCCAGCAGTTATGGGACAGAAGTCTACGAGCAGTACTTC.

This clonotype was seen ten or more times. The chain is built from TRBV3-1 and TRBJ2-2, with 8 bases fitting TRBD1. CDR3 length: 17 residues. V was clipped by 0 bases and J by 3 bases; unmatched bases: 6. From germline, CDR1 is LGHDT and CDR2 YNNKEL (reference sequence). CDR3 sequence (DNA): TGTGCCAGCAGCCAAGAATGGACAGGGACCTACACCGGGGAGCTGTTTTTT. Translation gives CASSQEWTGTYTGELFF.

This clonotype has ten or more counts. The V call is TRBV6-1, the J call TRBJ1-1; maybe TRBD1 (6 bases). V gave up 5 bases and J gave up 11 bases, with 21 bases separating them. Germline CDR1 MNHNS, CDR2 SASEGT. This CDR3 has 14 residues. CDR3 loop: CASSYGSRGVQAFF. As DNA, the CDR3 is TGTGCCAGCAGTTACGGCTCCAGGGGTGTACAGGCTTTCTTT.

With respect to this clonotype: At one of its ends the junction is not consistent with the germline gene, which may arise from a read error. The chain employs TRBV7-3 and TRBJ2-3; weak D call: TRBD1 (7 bases). Germline CDR1 SGHTA, CDR2 FQGTGA. CDR3 length: 16 residues. The CDR3 region has the DNA TGTGCCAGCAGCGTAGAGGGAGGTGGGGGGACAGATGCGCAGTATTTT. Its protein product is CASSVEGGGGTDAQYF.

This clonotype showed up many times. This rearrangement joins TRBV5-5 to TRBJ2-5; D is perhaps TRBD1 (5 bases). Germline CDR1 is SGHKS and CDR2 is YYEKEE (reference sequence). This CDR3 is built from 14 residues. V was shortened by 4 bases and J by 1 base, with 11 bases between the two germline ends. As DNA, the CDR3 is TGTGCCAGCAGCCCGACAGTCTTCCAAGAGACCCAGTACTTC. Translation gives CASSPTVFQETQYF.

The chain combines TRBV29-1 with TRBJ2-1; TRBD1 aligns across 8 bases. Germline CDR1 reads SQVTM; CDR2 reads ANQGSEA. The CDR3 is 16 residues long. Losses at the gene ends were 2 bases for V and 7 bases for J; bases not matched to a gene: 13. The CDR3 DNA is TGCAGCGTTGAACCAATTGCAGGGGGCGCGGGGAATGAGCAGTTCTTC. It codes for CSVEPIAGGAGNEQFF.

This clonotype appeared many times. This chain links TRBV28 with TRBJ1-2; 7 nucleotides match TRBD1. This CDR3 spans 14 amino acids. Germline CDR1 MDHEN, CDR2 SYDVKM. After removal of 1 base from V and 5 bases from J, the junction contained 4 bases not matched to a gene. The DNA for the CDR3 is TGTGCCAGCAGTTTATCGGACAGGTTATATGGCTACACCTTC. Residues: CASSLSDRLYGYTF.

A few counts support this clonotype. This chain links TRBV19 with TRBJ2-7; 7 bases are a match to TRBD1. The CDR3 totals 12 residues. Germline loops: CDR1 LNHDA, CDR2 SQIVND (reference sequence). The V segment lost 10 bases and the J segment 3 bases; nucleotides outside the gene matches: 6. The CDR3 here is CATYDRDYEQYF. CDR3 nucleotides: TGTGCCACCTATGACAGGGACTACGAGCAGTACTTC.